The source of this TCR beta chain is a study of CD8+CD57+ T cells in acquired aplastic anemia. The CDR3 totals 11 residues. CDR1 is SGDLS, CDR2 YYNGEE, per germline. Sequencing involved patients with CD8+CD57+ cell expansion previously shown by flow cytometry. With no exception, the patients had severe acquired aplastic anemia. The template for TCR beta VDJ and CDR3 sequence profiling was genomic DNA. TCRdb used MiXCR to reprocess the reads, holding one entry per CDR3 protein. This table has under 500,000 distinct CDR3 sequences, about a third appearing once. This clonotype occurred once. The junction shows a germline mismatch at one end, possibly a read error.

The chain uses TRBV9 and TRBJ1-3; no definite D call. The sequencing input was sorted CD4+, CD8+, or CD8+CD57+ T cells (not recorded which) from PBMCs. The TCR comes from a human donor with aplastic anemia. CDR3 loop: CAGSVGNTIYF. The CDR3 coding sequence is TGTGCCGGCAGCGTAGGAAACACCATATATTTT.